Included here is one T cell receptor beta chain sequence, with context. This clone was seen a handful of times. Its antigen is unknown. No clone much larger than this one lies a single base away; base qualities are absent. In total, approximately 610 healthy bone marrow donors made up the cohort. All cohort members were sampled while nominally healthy, although unrecorded immune exposures were likely present. The donor tested CMV seronegative and was one of the 352 seronegative cohort members. A peripheral blood sample was collected from each donor, and TCR beta sequencing was performed on peripheral blood mononuclear cells. Genomic DNA extraction from the blood cell samples was performed with the Qiagen DNeasy Blood Extraction Kit. The source of the sample is a study of cytomegalovirus exposure and HLA in healthy donors (TCRdb year 2017). A note on the overall study: An earlier analysis of fewer than 750 of the donors reported under 300 Gb of sequence data and some 110 million unique TCR beta sequences obtained from around 170 million T cells. Roughly 300 gigabases of sequencing data and about 92 million unique TCR sequences made up an early release that covered some 640 HLA-typed donors. Of the 300 to 450 genotyped donors, 65% to 90% were placed in the genetic ancestry cluster associated with self-reported Caucasian donors. The study aimed to test whether signatures of past pathogen exposure could be identified by cataloging public T cell receptors. The T cell repertoires of about 700 subjects were profiled by immunosequencing and related to cytomegalovirus serostatus. In addition to the first cohort of 666 subjects, a separate validation cohort of some 120 different subjects was used. To predict cytomegalovirus infection status, the study combined high-throughput TCR immunosequencing, statistical association of individual TCRs with disease status, and machine learning. A later analysis re-examined previously published TCR beta repertoires from 500 to 700 donors and added high-resolution HLA genotyping to investigate patterns of TCR occurrence. In the later analysis, no new phenotypic data were used to find candidate immune exposures; instead, reliance was placed on TCR beta sequences and their occurrence across donors. In an earlier analysis of more than 550 of the donors, high-throughput TCR beta sequencing was used to judge whether each TCR beta V gene segment behaved as functional or pseudogenic. Alongside the repertoire data, information on donor age, sex, ethnicity and CMV serostatus was compiled. In a later genetic analysis, genome-wide SNP genotypes for about 65% of the roughly 700 donors were used, and that subset was treated as a discovery cohort. Every discovery cohort repertoire had been produced on one sequencing platform. HLA typing covered class I and class II loci at four-digit resolution. Typing coverage differed by locus: A, B, C, DRB1 and DQB1 were typed in roughly 629-630 donors, DQA1 in roughly 500, DPA1 in around 610, and DPB1 in about 450. Because of strong linkage in the cohort, four to six DR-DQ haplotypes were treated as single units for association and clustering. Among 300 to 500 genotyped donors of the cohort, an average of about 240,000 unique TCR beta nucleotide sequences was sequenced per donor, of which roughly 18% were non-productive. Points the paper makes about the study in general: When HLA alleles, especially DR and DQ, strongly co-occurred, attributing TCR associations to individual alleles was difficult. Correlated functional status among segregating V segments might reflect linkage disequilibrium, but an unknown experimental factor could not be ruled out. A further reported finding was that TCR beta sequences accurately predicted the HLA-A and HLA-B alleles for most subjects in the first cohort. While some public TCRs were present in many individuals, most TCR sequences turned up only very rarely across donors. In a later genetic analysis, a missense DCLRE1C variant was associated with V-gene and J-gene trimming of TCR beta chains, and the association was replicated in an independent cohort. Because counts were too low, seventeen rarely observed V segments, including chromosome 9 orphons, were excluded from the earlier analysis of 587 of the donors. In vitro tests confirmed that a few of the cytomegalovirus-associated TCR beta chains recognize cytomegalovirus antigens. In a later analysis, several top co-occurrence clusters were reported to appear linked to parvovirus B19, influenza, CMV and Epstein-Barr virus. The study gave a list of some 150 TCR beta chains associated with cytomegalovirus. A later genetic analysis reported fewer N-insertions in productive TCRs among donors in an Asian-associated ancestry cluster than the roughly 670-donor mean. The cohort was sequenced for TCR beta chains only, and without alpha or paired-chain data the features that could be detected were limited. A later analysis found that most CMV-associated TCR beta chains appeared HLA-restricted, with HLA associations seemingly driven largely by CMV exposure. CMV serostatus was the only immune exposure information available for the cohort. A later analysis associated 16,951 TCR beta sequences with specific HLA alleles at a false discovery rate of 0.05. A cluster of highly shared sequence variants was judged likely to be a technical artifact of the sequencing pipeline. Compared with equally common non-associated chains, HLA-associated TCR beta chains in a later analysis were more clonally expanded and had lower generation probabilities. The classifier was reported to diagnose cytomegalovirus status with high specificity and sensitivity in both the original cohort and the validation cohort. In an earlier analysis of about 600 of the donors, most TCR beta V segments appeared in productive rearrangements about 90% or about 30% of the time, broadly matching IMGT annotations. It was suggested by the authors that the approach could potentially be generalized to other disease states and immunological phenotypes. The 87-base-pair reads could not distinguish some IMGT-functional V segments, including TRBV6-2 and TRBV6-3, so those segments were excluded. A later analysis found that TCR association rates varied across HLA loci, with DRB1 alleles showing the most associated TCRs and HLA-C alleles the fewest. Because some donors lacked HLA typing at each locus, the association tests relied only on the typed subset. Roughly uniform sequencing depth across donors was assumed in presence/absence analyses, although this assumption may not hold.

Libraries were prepared through the immunoSEQ multiplex PCR assay. For the multiplex PCR, a mixture combining 60 forward primers for TCR Vbeta segments and 13 reverse primers for TCR Jbeta segments was used. The CDR3 region of rearranged TCR beta genes was amplified from genomic DNA with a multiplex PCR assay. The amplified TCR beta libraries were sequenced on the Illumina HiSeq System as 87-base-pair reads. The authors' pipeline ran thus. In a later analysis, some 80 million unique TCR beta chains were counted across the 500 to 850 repertoires, and about 10 million of these chains were shared by at least two donors. A nearest-neighbor algorithm error-corrected the raw reads and collapsed the reads into unique sequences, merging closely related sequences to remove PCR and sequencing errors. To assign V, D and J gene segments, CDR3 sequences were aligned to IMGT reference sequences. For a sequence to be retained, a match of at least six nucleotides to both a V gene segment and a J gene segment was required. Rearrangements were called productive when the CDR3 lacked stop codons and stayed in frame with V and J; all others were non-productive. CDR3 was defined by IMGT convention, running from the second conserved V-encoded cysteine to the conserved J-encoded phenylalanine. The earlier analysis of 500 to 750 of the donors excluded any sequence lacking an unambiguous match to a single V gene segment. In an earlier analysis of approximately 590 of the donors, V segments were called functional above 56.7% productive rearrangements and were called segregating when the between-donor standard deviation exceeded 5%. A statistical classification framework was developed to diagnose cytomegalovirus status using the catalog of TCR beta chain sequences. In a later analysis, TCR nucleotide sequences were compared against IMGT/GENE-DB human TR gene sequences so that V and J genes could be assigned. Using the TCRdist pipeline, a later analysis assigned CDR3 sequences along with most-parsimonious VDJ recombination scenarios. In a later analysis, each TCR beta chain was defined by its CDR3 amino acid sequence together with its V-gene family, and reads lacking a unique V-gene family were excluded. In a later analysis, approximately 590 highly shared, low-generation-probability nucleotide sequences were removed to address suspected cross-contamination and a sequencing artifact. In a later analysis, a clonal expansion index was calculated for each public chain from normalized within-repertoire ranks of inferred template counts. In a later analysis, generation probabilities were computed with a VDJ recombination model fitted to out-of-frame rearrangements, and the resulting probabilities were checked against IGoR. In a later analysis, hypergeometric tests were used to score TCR-TCR, TCR-HLA and TCR-CMV co-occurrence, with a repertoire-size bias correction applied to TCR pairs. To estimate false discovery rates, a later analysis permuted the HLA or CMV assignments 20 times. In a later analysis, co-occurring TCRs were grouped using DBSCAN, and TCRdist sequence similarity was added for clustering within HLA-allele-positive subsets. Co-occurrence clustering excluded repertoires with fewer than 30,000 or more than 120,000 public chains, plus five with anomalous nucleotide sharing. This immuneACCESS table, as held by TCRdb, lists in-frame sequences with V and J called but not all clones. Of the missing ones, under half trace to an unresolved V gene in checked studies; the others have no known cause. V and J calls and clone size follow that table, whereas D and trimming were derived from the DNA. Counted in this sample were 150,000 to 200,000 clones; approximately 83% of them appeared once. Roughly 1.5% of the sample lies in the top ten.

In the germline V gene, CDR1 corresponds to MNHEY and CDR2 to SVGAGI. Measured from the cysteine to the phenylalanine, the CDR3 is 12 residues long. The sequence is cut down to CDR3 DNA, 36 bases in frame from base 1. V and J lose 7 bases and 4 bases, and a span of 8 bases separates them. The sequenced material came from PBMCs. The source of this sequence is a young woman in good health and CMV-seronegative. This chain joins TRBV6-5 to TRBJ2-1; the D gene is perhaps TRBD2, on 5 matching bases. The sequenced DNA: TGTGCCAGCACCACGGGGTACAATGAGCAGTTCTTC. Translation gives CASTTGYNEQFF.